Below, one T cell receptor beta chain is given with its context. What it binds is not known. Germline V gene lookup returns CDR1 KGHSH and CDR2 LQKENI. CDR3 size: 13 residues. Trimming took 4 bases from V and 5 from J, leaving 10 bases between them. Libraries were prepared by immunoSEQ multiplex PCR; TCRdb keeps only in-frame clonotypes and omits some of them. The sample holds about 66,000 clones, around 85% seen once. This record belongs to a study of OX40 agonist ivuxolimab in advanced cancers. Whole-study results and caveats: Undetermined was the antigen specificity of the expanded peripheral T cells. Expanded clones belonging to CD8+ T cells outnumbered, on average, those of CD4+. Among the nonresponders, some also had low normalized T-cell clonal expansion.

The V call is TRBV18, the J call TRBJ2-3, with no clear D. The input for sequencing was CD4+ or CD8+ T cells sorted from blood, taken in a trial of the OX40 agonist ivuxolimab. The source is an adult with an advanced solid tumor such as melanoma, head and neck, liver or kidney cancer. The CDR3 DNA sequence: TGTGCCAGCTCACAAACTACAGTAGATACGCAGTATTTT. Translating gives CASSQTTVDTQYF.